The rows below give T cell receptor beta chains drawn from one sample of a study of cytotoxic CD8 clonotypes in ibrutinib-treated CLL. The repertoire was sequenced with immunoSEQ multiplex PCR; TCRdb's copy has only in-frame clones and lacks some. Of some 300,000 clones in the sample, around four fifths are singletons; the top ten hold more than 6%. The sample here was PBMCs, taken before ibrutinib treatment. The receptors come from a human donor with chronic lymphocytic leukemia. Both conserved end residues are part of each CDR3. The D gene is left open where the match is weak. Clone size is shown for a subset of rows, as once, few, many or a class of expanded clone.

clone_size: once
d_call: TRBD2
v_call: TRBV7-8
j_call: TRBJ2-1
cdr3_aa: CASRNQREGLMVDEQFF
cdr3_nt: TGTGCCAGCAGAAATCAGCGGGAGGGCCTTATGGTCGATGAGCAGTTCTTC

clone_size: NA
d_call: NA
v_call: TRBV10-1
j_call: TRBJ1-5
cdr3_aa: CAKPFTGLARGNQPQHF
cdr3_nt: TGCGCCAAGCCATTTACAGGGTTAGCTCGAGGCAATCAGCCCCAGCATTTT

clone_size: NA
d_call: NA
v_call: TRBV18
j_call: TRBJ1-1
cdr3_aa: CASSPPLGSHTEAFF
cdr3_nt: TGTGCCAGCTCACCACCCTTGGGGAGCCACACTGAAGCTTTCTTT

clone_size: few
d_call: TRBD1
v_call: TRBV2
j_call: TRBJ2-7
cdr3_aa: CASGGQGSEQYF
cdr3_nt: TGTGCCAGCGGGGGACAGGGAAGCGAGCAGTACTTC

clone_size: NA
d_call: NA
v_call: TRBV27
j_call: TRBJ1-1
cdr3_aa: CASSLSDGTEAFF
cdr3_nt: TGTGCCAGCAGCTTATCCGATGGCACTGAAGCTTTCTTT

clone_size: once
d_call: NA
v_call: TRBV5-1
j_call: TRBJ1-2
cdr3_aa: CASSLVTTGTGGYTF
cdr3_nt: TGCGCCAGCAGCTTGGTGACTACAGGGACCGGTGGCTACACCTTC

clone_size: NA
d_call: TRBD1
v_call: TRBV7-9
j_call: TRBJ1-1
cdr3_aa: CASIRDRNTEAFF
cdr3_nt: TGTGCCAGCATACGGGACAGGAACACTGAAGCTTTCTTT

clone_size: NA
d_call: TRBD1
v_call: TRBV30
j_call: TRBJ2-2
cdr3_aa: CAWKMTGRYIYYNTGELFF
cdr3_nt: TGTGCCTGGAAGATGACAGGGCGTTATATCTATTACAACACCGGGGAGCTGTTTTTT

clone_size: NA
d_call: NA
v_call: TRBV25-1
j_call: TRBJ2-7
cdr3_aa: CASSWSVDPYEQYF
cdr3_nt: TGTGCCAGCAGTTGGAGTGTAGACCCCTACGAGCAGTACTTC

clone_size: few
d_call: NA
v_call: TRBV2
j_call: TRBJ1-1
cdr3_aa: CASSVRIPAQGAFF
cdr3_nt: TGTGCCAGCAGTGTAAGAATCCCTGCCCAGGGAGCTTTCTTT